The 21 T cell receptor beta chains given below trace back to one sample, sequenced in a study of blood T cell repertoires in COVID-19. Assay used: immunoSEQ multiplex PCR; TCRdb lists only in-frame clones, some missing. The sample carries approximately 130,000 clones, just under 85% recorded once. The material sequenced was peripheral blood. These receptors were taken from a human donor in a cohort sampled during active COVID-19.

The J gene is TRBJ2-3, the V gene TRBV6-1; TRBD2 matches 11 bases. From germline, CDR1 is MNHNS and CDR2 SASEGT. The CDR3 is made up of 17 amino acids. V was clipped by 2 bases and J by 0 bases; unmatched bases: 4. The CDR3 reads CASSELAGGRSTDTQYF. The CDR3 nucleotides are TGTGCCAGCAGTGAACTAGCGGGGGGTAGAAGCACAGATACGCAGTATTTT.

This clone has a single count. The CDR3 DNA reads as TGTGCCAGCAGTGCCGTAAAGATCGGTGGCTACACCTTC. Protein sequence: CASSAVKIGGYTF. The chain is built from TRBV2 and TRBJ1-2; no firm D call. The CDR3 has 13 residues. V shed 4 bases and J shed 7 bases, with 13 bases lying between them. From germline, CDR1 is SNHLY and CDR2 FYNNEI.

The chain combines TRBV21-1 with TRBJ1-1; the D call of TRBD1 is as the table states it, not checked on the DNA. TRBV21-1 represents a pseudogene. The CDR3 is made up of 14 amino acids. In nucleotides, the CDR3 is TGTGCCAGCAGCCATTCGACAGGTGGATCTGAAGCTTTCTTT. Its translation is CASSHSTGGSEAFF.

The chain combines TRBV7-2 with TRBJ2-3; 16 bases are shared with TRBD2. CDR3 size: 17 residues. The germline V gene has CDR1 SGHTA and CDR2 FQGNSA. V lost 4 bases to trimming and J lost 10 bases; unmatched junction nucleotides: 11. The CDR3 loop reads CASSSSPGLAGGRSQYF. The CDR3 DNA follows: TGTGCCAGCAGCTCGTCGCCGGGACTAGCGGGGGGGAGGTCGCAGTATTTT.

The V and J genes are TRBV27 and TRBJ2-3; the D gene is possibly TRBD2 (5 bases). V lost 8 bases to trimming and J lost 4 bases, with 22 bases between them. Germline V gene data show CDR1 as MNHEY and CDR2 as SMNVEV (reference sequence). The CDR3 sequence is 16 residues long. CDR3 DNA: TGTGCCAGCCGACTAAGCGGACCTACGGGTGCAGATACGCAGTATTTT. Encoded protein: CASRLSGPTGADTQYF.

This clone was seen a handful of times. The chain joins TRBV6-5 to TRBJ1-1, with 7 bases identical to TRBD1. V shed 6 bases and J 3 bases; nucleotides not matched to a gene: 4. Germline V gene sequence: CDR1 MNHEY, CDR2 SVGAGI. The CDR3 is made up of 13 amino acids. The CDR3 is CASRVDRDTEAFF. Here the CDR3 DNA reads TGTGCCAGCAGGGTCGACAGGGACACTGAAGCTTTCTTT.

This chain connects TRBV2 to TRBJ1-3, with TRBD1 identical over 7 bases. Trimming at V came to 4 bases and at J to 1 base, leaving 7 bases not matched to a gene. The CDR3 consists of 16 residues. Germline V gene data show CDR1 as SNHLY and CDR2 as FYNNEI. In nucleotides, the CDR3 is TGTGCCAGCAGTGTTGACAGGGCGGGTTCTGGAAACACCATATATTTT. Amino acids: CASSVDRAGSGNTIYF.

In this sample, this clone turned up once. V gene TRBV9 combines with J gene TRBJ2-1, with D hard to call. CDR3 length: 13 amino acids. V lost 3 bases and J 5 bases, leaving 9 bases between the germline ends. Looked up from germline, CDR1 is SGDLS and CDR2 is YYNGEE. The CDR3 protein is CASSAGSNNEQFF. Written as DNA, the CDR3 is TGTGCCAGCAGCGCAGGATCGAACAATGAGCAGTTCTTC.

The chain uses TRBV3-1 (or the pseudogene TRBV3-2) and TRBJ1-2; a weak D match, TRBD1 (6 bases). The germline gives CDR1 LGHDT, CDR2 YNNKEL (reference sequence). This CDR3 region has 14 residues. V was cut by 7 bases and J by 8 bases, with 20 bases left in between. Written as DNA, the CDR3 is TGTGCCAGCACATTATTACAGGGAGCTGGCGGCTACACCTTC. The encoded protein is CASTLLQGAGGYTF.

The chain carries TRBV27 and TRBJ2-5, with D perhaps TRBD1 (5 bases). This CDR3 spans 13 amino acids. The ends were cut back, 5 bases at V and 1 base at J, with 8 bases in the middle. Looked up from germline, CDR1 is MNHEY and CDR2 is SMNVEV (reference sequence). The CDR3 spells CASSRTPQETQYF. The CDR3 DNA sequence: TGTGCCAGCAGTAGGACACCCCAAGAGACCCAGTACTTC.

With respect to this clone: The sample carries other DNA sequences with the same CDR3. The genes are TRBV5-1 and TRBJ2-1; 11 bases are a match to TRBD2. V shed 3 bases and J 3 bases; nucleotides not matched to a gene: 2. This CDR3 spans 15 amino acids. The germline CDR1 and CDR2 sequences are SGHRS and YFSETQ. The CDR3 loop is CASSSGLAGYNEQFF. CDR3 nucleotides: TGCGCCAGCAGCTCAGGACTAGCGGGCTACAATGAGCAGTTCTTC.

V gene TRBV27 combines with J gene TRBJ2-6, with a weak D call TRBD1 (6 bases). The CDR3 loop spans 16 amino acids. Trimming cost V 3 bases and J 1 base, with 10 bases left between them. CDR1 and CDR2 (germline): MNHEY, SMNVEV (reference sequence). The CDR3 DNA reads TGTGCCAGCAGTTTCGATCAGGGGTCTGGGGCCAACGTCCTGACTTTC. It is translated as CASSFDQGSGANVLTF.

The J gene is TRBJ1-5, the V gene TRBV5-1, with D perhaps matching TRBD1 (6 bases). V lost 4 bases, J lost 4 bases, and 15 bases lay in between. The CDR3 has 15 residues. Germline assignment: CDR1 SGHRS and CDR2 YFSETQ. The CDR3 bases are TGCGCCAGCAGCCTACTCGGACAGAGGAATCAGCCCCAGCATTTT. It specifies CASSLLGQRNQPQHF.

Written as DNA, the CDR3 is TGTGCCAGCAGCGCTGGAGGAAGCGGGGGGTACTACAATGAGCAGTTCTTC. Its translation is CASSAGGSGGYYNEQFF. J is TRBJ2-1 and V is TRBV13; the match to TRBD2 covers 9 bases. After removal of 5 bases from V and 3 bases from J, the junction contained 11 bases not matched to a gene. In germline, CDR1 is PRHDT, CDR2 FYEKMQ (reference sequence). The CDR3 contains 17 residues. Together with reference TRBV13 and TRBJ2-1, the CDR3 gives the full variable domain: AAGVIQSPRHLIKEKRETATLKCYPIPRHDTVYWYQQGPGQDPQFLISFYEKMQSDKGSIPDRFSAQQFSDYHSELNMSSLELGDSALYFCASSAGGSGGYYNEQFFGPGTRLTVL.

The gene calls are TRBV5-6 and TRBJ2-5; 7 bases agree with TRBD2. The length of the CDR3 is 14 residues. Germline trimming cut 1 base from V and 3 bases from J; bases unmatched to any gene: 3. CDR1 and CDR2 (germline): SGHDT, YYEEEE. The CDR3 bases are TGTGCCAGCAGCTTGTACCTAGCGGAAGAGACCCAGTACTTC. Residues: CASSLYLAEETQYF.

V and J are TRBV3-1 (or the pseudogene TRBV3-2) and TRBJ1-1; D unresolved. The CDR3 covers 13 residues. With 1 base removed from V and 4 bases from J, the gap between germline ends came to 7 bases. The germline V gene has CDR1 LGHDT and CDR2 YNNKEL (reference sequence). The CDR3 loop is CASSQVRGTEAFF. The CDR3 DNA reads as TGTGCCAGCAGCCAAGTCCGGGGCACTGAAGCTTTCTTT.

The V call is TRBV6-6, the J call TRBJ2-7; 9 bases are shared with TRBD2. V lost 1 base to trimming and J lost 6 bases; unmatched junction nucleotides: 1. The germline V gene has CDR1 MNHNY and CDR2 SVGAGI (reference sequence). CDR3 length: 13 residues. CDR3 residues: CASSYWREGEQYF. CDR3 sequence (DNA): TGTGCCAGCAGTTACTGGCGGGAGGGCGAGCAGTACTTC.

The chain recombines TRBV21-1 with TRBJ2-5; the listed D gene, TRBD2, was not tested against the DNA. TRBV21-1 is designated a pseudogene. The CDR3 totals 18 residues. CDR3 nucleotide sequence: TGTGCCAGCAGCAAAGTGACTAGCGGGGGCCCCTACCAAGAGACCCAGTACTTC. It codes for CASSKVTSGGPYQETQYF.

The gene calls are TRBV19 and TRBJ1-1; D gene unclear. Per germline, CDR1 LNHDA and CDR2 SQIVND (reference sequence). Trimming shortened V by 3 bases and J by 7 bases, and 15 bases separated the two germline ends. The CDR3 loop spans 14 amino acids. The CDR3 DNA sequence: TGTGCCAGTAGTATTGTTGCGGGTACGGGTGAAGCTTTCTTT. Its protein product is CASSIVAGTGEAFF.

V usage is TRBV6-1 and J usage is TRBJ1-6, with D possibly being TRBD1 (6 bases). CDR3 length: 12 residues. From germline, CDR1 is MNHNS and CDR2 SASEGT. V was trimmed by 3 bases and J by 13 bases, leaving 10 bases between them. As DNA, the CDR3 is TGTGCCAGCAGTGAGACACAGGGCCCCCTCCACTTT. It codes for CASSETQGPLHF.

V gene TRBV30 combines with J gene TRBJ2-5; a possible D gene is TRBD2 (5 bases). The CDR3 length is 16 residues. V lost 0 bases and J lost 5, with 19 bases in between. Per germline, CDR1 GTSNPN and CDR2 SVGIG (reference sequence). As DNA, the CDR3 is TGTGCCTGGAGTGTACCTAGACTACTCGACCGGGAGACCCAGTACTTC. This translates into CAWSVPRLLDRETQYF.